This T cell receptor beta chain was documented in a study of PD-1 blockade in classical Hodgkin lymphoma. Study-level points and caveats: What caused the repertoire differences, perhaps disease activity or prior therapy, remains undefined. CD4+ TCR diversity rose significantly by C4D1, and CD8+ TCR diversity did not. Lower baseline TCR diversity marked trial partial responders and progressors.

J gave up 0 bases and V 2 bases, and 1 base lay outside the gene matches. CDR1 is ENHRY and CDR2 is SYGVKD in the germline V gene. The CDR3 length is 14 residues. Note on this clone: Antigen specificity is unknown.

Regarding time point: cycle 4 day 1 (C4D1), after 6 weeks of nivolumab. After autologous stem cell transplantation all patients relapsed, and prior brentuximab vedotin exposure differed between cohorts. Magnetic negative selection of thawed PBMCs was the method by which CD4+ T cells were purified. Best responses fell into complete response, partial response or progressive disease. Profiled with immunoSEQ multiplex PCR; TCRdb holds only in-frame clones, not every one. The sample consists of around 25,000 clones, 85% to 90% of them appearing once. The sequencing here drew on CD4+ T cells from blood, taken before the fourth cycle of nivolumab. The rearrangement joins TRBV10-3 to TRBJ2-7, with 7 bases fitting TRBD2. This clonotype was obtained from a human donor with classical Hodgkin lymphoma. The CDR3 here is CAISEGGSSYEQYF. The CDR3 DNA sequence: TGTGCCATCAGTGAGGGCGGGAGCTCCTACGAGCAGTACTTC.